This entry lists 8 T cell receptor beta chains sequenced from one sample in a study of cytomegalovirus exposure and HLA in healthy donors. Vbeta (60) and Jbeta (13) primers were used in the PCR. Generated by immunoSEQ multiplex PCR, the TCRdb table keeps only in-frame clones and is missing some. The sample carries around 180,000 clones, 70% to 90% recorded once. Sequencing used PBMCs. Receptors were obtained from a male donor in good health and CMV-seronegative.

This chain connects TRBV27 to TRBJ2-7; D possibly corresponds to TRBD1 (6 bases). The germline gives CDR1 MNHEY, CDR2 SMNVEV (reference sequence). This CDR3 comprises 15 residues. The V end lost 2 bases, the J end lost 4 bases, and 15 bases lay between the germline ends. CDR3 in amino acids: CASSLTGRRVYEQYF. CDR3 bases: TGTGCCAGCAGTTTAACAGGGAGAAGGGTTTACGAGCAGTACTTC.

V and J are TRBV5-6 and TRBJ2-7; D remains ambiguous. V lost 2 bases and J 0 bases, leaving 9 bases between the germline ends. There are 14 residues in the CDR3. Germline V gives CDR1 SGHDT, CDR2 YYEEEE. The CDR3 protein is CASSLNGFSYEQYF. For the CDR3, the DNA is TGTGCCAGCAGCTTAAACGGTTTCTCCTACGAGCAGTACTTC.

The chain joins TRBV7-8 to TRBJ2-2; 9 bases fit TRBD1. CDR3 size: 15 residues. V lost 5 bases, J lost 7 bases, and 8 bases stayed unmatched. Germline V gives CDR1 SGHVS, CDR2 FQNEAQ. Here the CDR3 DNA reads TGTGCCAGCAGCCGCCGGGACAGGGATATCGGGGAGCTGTTTTTT. It codes for CASSRRDRDIGELFF.

The chain employs TRBV19 and TRBJ1-5; the match to TRBD1 covers 7 bases. Germline lookup yields CDR1 LNHDA and CDR2 SQIVND (reference sequence). J gave up 5 bases and V 6 bases, and 7 bases lay outside the gene matches. The CDR3 totals 14 residues. CDR3 in DNA: TGTGCCAGTAGCCTGACAGGGTCGGATCAGCCCCAGCATTTT. It codes for CASSLTGSDQPQHF.

This CDR3 is CASSLPPGRDNQPQHF. For the CDR3, the DNA is TGTGCCAGCAGTTTACCCCCAGGGAGGGACAATCAGCCCCAGCATTTT. This chain uses TRBV28 with TRBJ1-5; weak D call: TRBD1 (5 bases). The CDR3 length is 16 residues. The V gene lost 2 bases and the J gene lost 3 bases, with 14 bases spanning the gap. CDR1 is MDHEN and CDR2 is SYDVKM in the germline V gene.

The rearrangement uses TRBV7-9 and TRBJ2-2, with 9 bases aligning to TRBD1. The CDR3 has 15 amino acids. Germline CDR1 reads SEHNR; CDR2 reads FQNEAQ (reference sequence). V shed 2 bases, J shed 4 bases, and the junction held 2 bases outside the gene matches. The CDR3 spells CASSLRTGATGELFF. CDR3 bases: TGTGCCAGCAGCTTAAGGACAGGGGCCACCGGGGAGCTGTTTTTT.

The chain joins TRBV29-1 to TRBJ2-1, with D uncertain. Trimming left V 4 bases short and J 6 bases short, with 16 bases between. The CDR3 has 14 residues. Germline V gene lookup returns CDR1 SQVTM and CDR2 ANQGSEA. CDR3 coding DNA: TGCAGCGTTGTTGGAGCCCTACTTAGCAATGAGCAGTTCTTC. This encodes CSVVGALLSNEQFF.

This chain connects TRBV11-3 to TRBJ1-4, with TRBD1 as a possible D gene (6 bases). Germline loops: CDR1 SGHNT, CDR2 YENEEA. The CDR3 sequence is 15 residues long. Between the trimmed V and J ends, which lost 1 base and 7 bases, there was a span of 13 bases. The CDR3 loop reads CASSLGVRGVEKLFF. CDR3 sequence (DNA): TGTGCCAGCAGCTTAGGTGTCAGGGGAGTTGAAAAACTGTTTTTT.